This T cell receptor beta chain appears in the sequencing data of a study of cytomegalovirus exposure and HLA in healthy donors. General observations from the study: In presence/absence analyses, roughly uniform sequencing depth across donors was assumed.

V was pared by 3 bases and J by 4 bases, with 17 bases between. The CDR3 is made up of 16 amino acids. Germline V gives CDR1 SGHKS, CDR2 YYEKEE (reference sequence). The PCR ran on 60 Vbeta and 13 Jbeta primers. Sequenced by immunoSEQ multiplex PCR; TCRdb stores in-frame clones only, minus some. The sample holds roughly 160,000 clones, 85% seen once. Regarding this clone: What it recognizes is unknown.

V and J are TRBV5-5 and TRBJ2-1, with D maybe TRBD2 (6 bases). The clonotype was recovered from a young man in good health and CMV-seropositive. Sequenced material: PBMCs. Here the CDR3 reads CASSSRRGRGYNEQFF. In DNA, the CDR3 is TGTGCCAGCAGCTCCAGGAGGGGACGGGGATACAATGAGCAGTTCTTC.